One sample yielded the 26 T cell receptor beta chains listed below, sequenced in a study of blood T cell repertoires in COVID-19. Profiling relied on immunoSEQ multiplex PCR, and the TCRdb table lists in-frame clones only, not all of them. This table holds about 500,000 clones, 85% to 90% found once. Specimen: peripheral blood. All receptors come from a woman aged 50 to 60 with COVID-19, enrolled during active disease.

This clone has a single count. CDR3 DNA: TGTGCCAGCAGTGAAAAGCAGGTGGCTAACTATGGCTACACCTTC. This codes for CASSEKQVANYGYTF. The chain carries TRBV6-1 and TRBJ1-2, with D unclear. Trimming cost V 2 bases and J 0 bases, with 10 bases left between them. This CDR3 spans 15 amino acids. Germline CDR1 reads MNHNS; CDR2 reads SASEGT.

This clone was observed a few times. This sample includes further DNA sequences coding for the same CDR3. The chain couples TRBV27 to TRBJ1-6; weak D call: TRBD1 (6 bases). The CDR3 consists of 13 residues. Trimming pared 5 bases from V and 7 bases from J, leaving 9 bases between. Germline V CDR1 and CDR2: MNHEY, SMNVEV (reference sequence). This CDR3 is CASSLGQNSPLHF. CDR3 coding DNA: TGTGCCAGCAGTCTCGGACAGAATTCACCCCTCCACTTT.

V and J are TRBV5-3 and TRBJ2-3; TRBD2 is a possible D gene (6 bases). Being an ORF, TRBV5-3 has a function that is uncertain. This CDR3 contains 17 residues. Trimming removed 0 bases from V and 0 bases from J, with 14 bases in between. The CDR3, as DNA: TGTGCCAGAAGCTTGGCCGCGGCTAGCGAGAGCACAGATACGCAGTATTTT. Residues: CARSLAAASESTDTQYF.

The V call is TRBV5-1, the J call TRBJ1-1; no clear D. V was cut by 3 bases and J by 2 bases, with 11 bases left in between. The germline V gene has CDR1 SGHRS and CDR2 YFSETQ. The CDR3 totals 14 residues. CDR3 in amino acids: CASSSLPSNTEAFF. CDR3 coding DNA: TGCGCCAGCAGCTCCCTACCTAGTAACACTGAAGCTTTCTTT.

To note about this clone: Other DNA sequences within the sample encode an identical CDR3. This chain joins TRBV9 and TRBJ1-6, with TRBD1 identical over 7 bases. V lost 2 bases and J lost 8; bases outside the gene matches: 4. The germline gives CDR1 SGDLS, CDR2 YYNGEE. CDR3 length: 14 residues. CDR3 coding DNA: TGTGCCAGCAGCGTGGGGCAGGGGGATTCACCCCTCCACTTT. Translating gives CASSVGQGDSPLHF. The complete variable domain, with remaining parts taken from reference TRBV9 and TRBJ1-6, reads DSGVTQTPKHLITATGQRVTLRCSPRSGDLSVYWYQQSLDQGLQFLIQYYNGEERAKGNILERFSAQQFPDLHSELNLSSLELGDSALYFCASSVGQGDSPLHFGNGTRLTVT.

This chain connects TRBV11-2 to TRBJ2-6; 7 bases fit TRBD1. The CDR3 is 14 amino acids. Germline-derived CDR1 and CDR2 are SGHAT and FQNNGV. The trim removed 5 bases at V and 4 bases at J, leaving 2 bases unmatched. This CDR3 reads CASSTGAGANVLTF. As DNA, the CDR3 is TGTGCCAGCAGCACAGGGGCCGGGGCCAACGTCCTGACTTTC.

The chain combines TRBV30 with TRBJ2-7, with 9 bases identical to TRBD1. From germline, CDR1 is GTSNPN and CDR2 SVGIG (reference sequence). The CDR3 covers 16 residues. J was trimmed by 6 bases and V by 1 base; bases with no gene match: 13. CDR3 in amino acids: CAWSASRTGAWPEQYF. The CDR3, as DNA: TGTGCCTGGAGTGCTTCCAGGACAGGGGCTTGGCCCGAGCAGTACTTC.

The V and J genes are TRBV7-9 and TRBJ1-2; D not resolved. Looked up from germline, CDR1 is SEHNR and CDR2 is FQNEAQ (reference sequence). V was cut by 5 bases and J by 4 bases, with 14 bases left in between. There are 14 residues in the CDR3. The CDR3 DNA reads as TGTGCCAGCAGCCCTCTTGACGGGTCCTATGGCTACACCTTC. Its protein product is CASSPLDGSYGYTF.

This chain joins TRBV29-1 and TRBJ2-3; 9 nucleotides align to TRBD1. J gave up 4 bases and V 5 bases, and 1 base lay outside the gene matches. The CDR3 is made up of 12 amino acids. Per the germline V gene, CDR1 is SQVTM and CDR2 is ANQGSEA. Here the CDR3 reads CSVRQGADTQYF. The CDR3 DNA reads TGCAGCGTTCGACAGGGGGCAGATACGCAGTATTTT.

The chain has TRBV29-1 and TRBJ1-2, with a tentative D call TRBD1 (5 bases). V was shortened by 0 bases and J by 3 bases, with 17 bases between the two germline ends. Germline V gene sequence: CDR1 SQVTM, CDR2 ANQGSEA. This CDR3 comprises 16 residues. CDR3 coding DNA: TGCAGCGTTGAAGAAAGGGAAGCAGGGTTCGACTATGGCTACACCTTC. The encoded protein is CSVEEREAGFDYGYTF. Looking up the rest from reference TRBV29-1 and TRBJ1-2 gives the full variable domain: SAVISQKPSRDICQRGTSLTIQCQVDSQVTMMFWYRQQPGQSLTLIATANQGSEATYESGFVIDKFPISRPNLTFSTLTVSNMSPEDSSIYLCSVEEREAGFDYGYTFGSGTRLTVV.

The chain employs TRBV11-2 and TRBJ2-7; D call uncertain. The CDR3 totals 14 residues. V lost 3 bases to trimming and J lost 3 bases, with 12 bases between them. Germline V gene lookup returns CDR1 SGHAT and CDR2 FQNNGV. The CDR3 DNA reads TGTGCCAGCAGCTTCGGTGGTTCGGGCTACGAGCAGTACTTC. Its protein product is CASSFGGSGYEQYF.

J is TRBJ2-5 and V is TRBV12-5, with 9 nucleotides matching TRBD2. This CDR3 comprises 17 residues. Germline CDR1 is LGHNT and CDR2 is FRNRAP. Germline trimming cut 5 bases from V and 3 bases from J; bases unmatched to any gene: 13. In nucleotides, the CDR3 is TGTGCTAGTGGTCCGGGAGGTGGACTAGCGACCAAAGAGACCCAGTACTTC. It is translated as CASGPGGGLATKETQYF.

The rearrangement uses TRBV3-1 (or the pseudogene TRBV3-2) and TRBJ1-6, with no clear D. CDR3 size: 15 residues. Between the trimmed V and J ends, which lost 4 bases and 7 bases, there was a span of 14 bases. The germline gives CDR1 LGHDT, CDR2 YNNKEL (reference sequence). DNA of the CDR3: TGTGCCAGCAGCCTTGAGGCCCCGGGAAATTCACCCCTCCACTTT. This codes for CASSLEAPGNSPLHF.

The chain recombines TRBV6-5 with TRBJ1-2; D not certain. From germline, CDR1 is MNHEY and CDR2 SVGAGI. This CDR3 region has 11 residues. V was pared by 8 bases and J by 4 bases, with 8 bases between. The CDR3 sequence: CASGPPYGYTF. CDR3 DNA sequence: TGTGCCAGCGGCCCTCCCTATGGCTACACCTTC.

The chain has TRBV6-5 and TRBJ1-6; the D gene is possibly TRBD1 (5 bases). CDR1 and CDR2 (germline): MNHEY, SVGAGI. Trimming shortened V by 2 bases and J by 10 bases, and 15 bases separated the two germline ends. CDR3 length: 15 amino acids. The CDR3 spells CASSYGGGSRSPLHF. CDR3 coding DNA: TGTGCCAGCAGTTACGGGGGGGGGTCTAGGTCACCCCTCCACTTT.

The chain combines TRBV9 with TRBJ2-3; 7 bases map to TRBD2. V was clipped by 4 bases and J by 3 bases; unmatched bases: 8. CDR1 is SGDLS, CDR2 YYNGEE, per germline. The CDR3 runs to 15 residues. CDR3 DNA sequence: TGTGCCAGCAGCCTGGGGCTAGCGGTTACAGATACGCAGTATTTT. Protein sequence: CASSLGLAVTDTQYF.

The rearrangement links TRBV5-6 to TRBJ1-2; no reliable D call. The germline V gene encodes CDR1 SGHDT and CDR2 YYEEEE. V gave up 0 bases and J gave up 8 bases, with 17 bases separating them. CDR3 size: 15 residues. CDR3 DNA sequence: TGTGCCAGCAGCTTGGTGGCAGTCAATCGGGGAGGCTACACCTTC. Translating it yields CASSLVAVNRGGYTF.

The CDR3 region is CASSQHPGQETSQGYTF. The CDR3 bases are TGTGCCAGCAGTCAGCACCCGGGACAGGAGACCTCTCAGGGCTACACCTTC. The V gene is TRBV7-2, the J gene TRBJ1-2, with 8 bases lining up with TRBD1. From germline, CDR1 is SGHTA and CDR2 FQGNSA. This CDR3 is 17 amino acids long. V was pared by 6 bases and J by 8 bases, with 20 bases of the junction left unmatched.

The chain uses TRBV19 and TRBJ1-5; 7 bases map to TRBD1. V gave up 6 bases and J gave up 0 bases; unmatched junction bases: 5. Germline-derived CDR1 and CDR2 are LNHDA and SQIVND (reference sequence). This CDR3 is built from 15 residues. CDR3 coding DNA: TGTGCCAGTAGCTGGACAGGCTTTAGCAATCAGCCCCAGCATTTT. Its translation: CASSWTGFSNQPQHF.

The genes are TRBV7-2 and TRBJ2-1, with 7 positions matching TRBD1. Trimming at V came to 4 bases and at J to 5 bases, leaving 5 bases not matched to a gene. Germline loops: CDR1 SGHTA, CDR2 FQGNSA. The CDR3 is 14 amino acids. The chain's CDR3 is CASSYRDSDNEQFF. As DNA, the CDR3 is TGTGCCAGCAGCTACCGGGACAGCGACAATGAGCAGTTCTTC. The full variable domain, with the rest looked up from reference TRBV7-2 and TRBJ2-1, is GAGVSQSPSNKVTEKGKDVELRCDPISGHTALYWYRQSLGQGLEFLIYFQGNSAPDKSGLPSDRFSAERTGGSVSTLTIQRTQQEDSAVYLCASSYRDSDNEQFFGPGTRLTVL.

The CDR3 reads CASSLFTWRASNTGELFF. DNA of the CDR3: TGTGCCAGCAGCTTGTTTACGTGGAGAGCTTCTAACACCGGGGAGCTGTTTTTT. The chain recombines TRBV11-2 with TRBJ2-2; the D is unclear. The CDR3 is 18 residues long. The V end was cut by 3 bases, the J end by 2 bases, with 19 bases between. In germline, CDR1 is SGHAT, CDR2 FQNNGV.

This chain links TRBV9 with TRBJ2-7, with TRBD2 matching 7 bases. This CDR3 region has 15 residues. CDR1 is SGDLS and CDR2 is YYNGEE in the germline V gene. V was clipped by 3 bases and J by 2 bases; unmatched bases: 8. Here the CDR3 DNA reads TGTGCCAGCAGCGCAGGGACTACCCAGACCTACGAGCAGTACTTC. This codes for CASSAGTTQTYEQYF.

The chain couples TRBV11-2 to TRBJ2-3; 15 bases align to TRBD2. V trimming: 5 bases; J trimming: 6 bases; junction bases outside the gene matches: 9. CDR1 SGHAT and CDR2 FQNNGV come from the germline V gene. The CDR3 is 17 amino acids. This CDR3 reads CASSHLGLAGGPDTQYF. The CDR3 DNA reads TGTGCCAGCAGCCACCTGGGACTAGCGGGGGGTCCCGATACGCAGTATTTT.

The chain carries TRBV7-8 and TRBJ2-3, with 10 bases that match TRBD2. Trimming removed 4 bases from V and 4 bases from J; junction bases left unmatched: 11. This CDR3 is built from 17 residues. Germline V gene lookup returns CDR1 SGHVS and CDR2 FQNEAQ. This CDR3 reads CASSWGTSGEAADTQYF. The CDR3 region has the DNA TGTGCCAGCAGCTGGGGAACTAGCGGGGAGGCGGCAGATACGCAGTATTTT.

This chain connects TRBV6-5 to TRBJ2-7, with 8 positions matching TRBD2. This CDR3 has 15 amino acids. CDR1 and CDR2 (germline): MNHEY, SVGAGI. Trimming took 7 bases from V and 2 from J; bases not matched to a gene: 10. This CDR3 is CASIFGGGPPYEQYF. CDR3 sequence (DNA): TGTGCCAGCATTTTCGGGGGGGGCCCTCCCTACGAGCAGTACTTC.

This chain connects TRBV6-5 to TRBJ1-4; D ambiguous. Germline loops: CDR1 MNHEY, CDR2 SVGAGI. The V and J ends lost 11 bases and 8 bases respectively, with 18 bases between them. This CDR3 is 13 amino acids long. CDR3 nucleotides: TGTGCCGCGACGTGGGCCCCGGAAGAAAAACTGTTTTTT. It is translated as CAATWAPEEKLFF.